This TCR beta chain originates from a study of shared clonotypes between healthy human individuals. Study context: Researchers assigned three CD4 naive, three CD4 memory, two CD8 naive and one CD8 memory plate to each donor.

Comments on this clone: The target antigen is unknown.

This CDR3 is built from 14 residues. Trimming at V came to 6 bases and at J to 5 bases, leaving 9 bases not matched to a gene. Germline assignment: CDR1 MNHNS and CDR2 SASEGT. Notes on the study in general: Larger estimated richness was generally recorded for naive subsets relative to memory subsets.

In replicate PCRs of sorted subsets, around 200 ng DNA, approximately 30,000 T cell genomes, was used. Here immunoSEQ multiplex PCR was the method, and the copy in TCRdb shows in-frame clones only, minus some. The data hold over a million clones, with under 80% observed a single time. Both subsets, CD45RA+ naive and CD45RA-negative memory, were split from the CD4+ cells. The source is a man aged 18 to 30 in good health. Sequenced material: memory CD4+ T cells sorted from blood. Subset indicated: CD45RA-negative fraction. V gene TRBV6-1 combines with J gene TRBJ2-7; 8 nucleotides line up with TRBD2. The CDR3 DNA follows: TGTGCCAGCAGATTAATAGCGGGGCCTAACGAGCAGTACTTC. It codes for CASRLIAGPNEQYF.